These T cell receptor beta chains were read from a single sample in a study of shared clonotypes between healthy human individuals. Libraries were prepared by immunoSEQ multiplex PCR; TCRdb keeps only in-frame clonotypes and omits some of them. This table holds millions of clones, roughly 95% found once. The sequenced sample was naive CD8+ T cells sorted from blood. These TCRs come from a young man in good health. Each CDR3 is given without its conserved first and last residue.

j_call | v_call | cdr3_aa
TRBJ2-7 | TRBV27 | ASSFGLAYEQY
TRBJ2-7 | TRBV27 | ASSLPRTGATYEQY
TRBJ1-2 | TRBV6-5 | ASSSATLTNYGYT
TRBJ1-1 | TRBV10-3 | AISGNRAGSTEAF
TRBJ1-6 | TRBV5-1 | ASSLVGLEALH
TRBJ1-1 | TRBV4-1 | ASSQRQVGTEAF
TRBJ2-1 | TRBV9 | ASSLYVRNEQF
TRBJ2-1 | TRBV27 | ATSDRYNNEQF
TRBJ2-7 | TRBV7-2 | ASSLALQPATYEQY
TRBJ2-1 | TRBV25-1 | ASVAGGGEQF
TRBJ2-2 | TRBV10-1 | ASRGANTGELF
TRBJ1-1 | TRBV28 | ASSLAGEDQGSV
TRBJ1-5 | TRBV2 | ASTAGDSFRPQH
TRBJ1-1 | TRBV4-3 | ASSQSTEAF
TRBJ2-5 | TRBV5-1 | ASSPGQGRGLWRETQY
TRBJ2-7 | TRBV27 | ASSSLGQQDPQY
TRBJ2-1 | TRBV7-6 | ASSVTDREPYLNEQF
TRBJ2-7 | TRBV13 | ASSLVARYEQY
TRBJ2-7 | TRBV4-1 | ASSQDSLDYEQY
TRBJ1-4 | TRBV2 | ASSGTGRNEKLF
TRBJ1-3 | TRBV6-5 | ASRYGKRGNTIY
TRBJ2-7 | TRBV13 | ASSPGTEVMKQY
TRBJ2-7 | TRBV12-5 | AHDRGAAYEQY
TRBJ2-1 | TRBV7-6 | ASSFIGDEQF
TRBJ1-1 | TRBV11-1 | ASSSGNTEAF
TRBJ2-1 | TRBV28 | ASSPRGWGPL
TRBJ2-2 | TRBV11-2 | ASSLIPSGGWTGELF
TRBJ1-4 | TRBV9 | ASSGLATGKGATNEKLF
TRBJ2-7 | TRBV27 | ATGLSYYEQY
TRBJ2-7 | TRBV19 | ASSIGQGNLLEQY
TRBJ2-7 | TRBV29-1 | SVRQQAYEQY